This passage covers 3 T cell receptor beta chains from one sample sequenced in a study of T cells in Graves' hyperthyroidism and ophthalmopathy. RNA transcripts were the template for amplifying TCR beta CDR3 regions. The HTBI primer set drove a first-round RT-PCR of the TCR CDR3. TCRdb reanalysed the multiplex PCR reads using MiXCR and keeps one entry per CDR3 protein. The data show about 200,000 distinct CDR3 sequences, with about 15% seen just once and roughly 55% held by the top ten. Source material: blood. The receptors stem from a woman aged 45-65 years with Graves' hyperthyroidism.

This clonotype was seen many times. The CDR3, as DNA: TGTGCCAGCAGCTTTGAGACTAGGCGGGCGGCGGGCTATGGCTACACCTTC. It specifies CASSFETRRAAGYGYTF. The gene calls are TRBV7-8 and TRBJ1-2; D gene unclear. Germline loops: CDR1 SGHVS, CDR2 FQNEAQ. V lost 3 bases and J 4 bases, leaving 21 bases between the germline ends. This CDR3 is 17 amino acids long.

This clonotype has at least ten counts. The J gene is TRBJ1-1, the V gene TRBV30; the match to TRBD1 covers 7 bases. Germline V gene data show CDR1 as GTSNPN and CDR2 as SVGIG (reference sequence). The CDR3 extends over 15 amino acids. The ends lost 0 bases at V and 3 bases at J; junction bases unmatched: 7. The DNA for the CDR3 is TGTGCCTGGAGTGTAAGACCAGGGGGTGACACTGAAGCTTTCTTT. It specifies CAWSVRPGGDTEAFF.

This clonotype was recorded at least ten times. The chain joins TRBV28 to TRBJ2-7; 8 bases map to TRBD1. Looked up from germline, CDR1 is MDHEN and CDR2 is SYDVKM. The CDR3 contains 15 residues. V shed 6 bases and J 2 bases; nucleotides not matched to a gene: 9. The CDR3 here is CASSPGQVVPYEQYF. CDR3 coding DNA: TGTGCCAGCAGCCCGGGACAGGTGGTCCCCTACGAGCAGTACTTC.